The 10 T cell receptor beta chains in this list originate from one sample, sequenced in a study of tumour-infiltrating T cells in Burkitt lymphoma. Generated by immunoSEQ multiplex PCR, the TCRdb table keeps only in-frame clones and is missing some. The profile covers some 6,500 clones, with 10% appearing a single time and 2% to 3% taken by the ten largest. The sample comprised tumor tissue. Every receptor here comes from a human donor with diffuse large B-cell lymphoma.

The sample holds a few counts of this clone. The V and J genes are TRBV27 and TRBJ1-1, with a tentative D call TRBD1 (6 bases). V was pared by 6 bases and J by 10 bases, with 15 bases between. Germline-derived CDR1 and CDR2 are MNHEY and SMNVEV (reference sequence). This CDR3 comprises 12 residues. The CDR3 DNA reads TGTGCCAGCAGGGGGGGCGGACTGGTAGCTTTCTTT. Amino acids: CASRGGGLVAFF.

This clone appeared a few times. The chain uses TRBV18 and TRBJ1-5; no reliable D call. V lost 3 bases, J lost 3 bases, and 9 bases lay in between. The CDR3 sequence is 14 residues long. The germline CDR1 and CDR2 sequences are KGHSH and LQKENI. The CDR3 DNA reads TGTGCCAGCTCACCGGGAACAGCCAATCAGCCCCAGCATTTT. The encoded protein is CASSPGTANQPQHF. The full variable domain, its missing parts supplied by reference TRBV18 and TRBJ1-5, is NAGVMQNPRHLVRRRGQEARLRCSPMKGHSHVYWYRQLPEEGLKFMVYLQKENIIDESGMPKERFSAEFPKEGPSILRIQQVVRGDSAAYFCASSPGTANQPQHFGDGTRLSIL.

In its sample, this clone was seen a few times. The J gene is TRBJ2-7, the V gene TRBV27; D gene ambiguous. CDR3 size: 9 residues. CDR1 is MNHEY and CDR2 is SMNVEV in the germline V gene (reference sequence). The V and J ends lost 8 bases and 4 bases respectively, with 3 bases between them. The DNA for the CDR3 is TGTGCCAGCGGGTACGAGCAGTACTTC. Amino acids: CASGYEQYF.

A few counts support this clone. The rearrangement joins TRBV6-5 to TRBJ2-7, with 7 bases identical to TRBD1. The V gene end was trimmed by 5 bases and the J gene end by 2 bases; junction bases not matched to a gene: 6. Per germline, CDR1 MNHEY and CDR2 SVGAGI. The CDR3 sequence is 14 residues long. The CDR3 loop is CASSTTGAPYEQYF. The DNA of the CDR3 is TGTGCCAGCAGTACCACAGGGGCCCCCTACGAGCAGTACTTC.

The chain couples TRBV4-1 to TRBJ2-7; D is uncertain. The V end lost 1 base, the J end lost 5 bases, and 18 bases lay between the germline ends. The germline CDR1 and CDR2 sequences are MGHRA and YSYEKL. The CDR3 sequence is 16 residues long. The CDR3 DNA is TGCGCCAGCAGCCAAGTACCAAAGCACGACTGGAACGAGCAGTACTTC. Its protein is CASSQVPKHDWNEQYF.

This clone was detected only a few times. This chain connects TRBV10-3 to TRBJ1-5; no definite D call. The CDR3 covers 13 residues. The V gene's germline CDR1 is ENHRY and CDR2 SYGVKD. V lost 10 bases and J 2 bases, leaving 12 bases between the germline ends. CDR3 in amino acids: CATSVVGNQPQHF. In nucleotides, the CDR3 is TGTGCCACTTCCGTGGTGGGCAATCAGCCCCAGCATTTT.

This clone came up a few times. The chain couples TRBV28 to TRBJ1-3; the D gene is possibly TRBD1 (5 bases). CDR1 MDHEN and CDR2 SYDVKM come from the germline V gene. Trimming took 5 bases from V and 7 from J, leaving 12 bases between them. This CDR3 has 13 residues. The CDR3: CASSPRGWNTIYF. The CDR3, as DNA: TGTGCCAGCAGTCCAAGGGGATGGAACACCATATATTTT.

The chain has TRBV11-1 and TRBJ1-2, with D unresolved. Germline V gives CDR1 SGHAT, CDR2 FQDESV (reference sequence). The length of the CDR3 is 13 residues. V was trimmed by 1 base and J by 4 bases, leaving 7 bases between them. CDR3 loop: CASSLEGFYGYTF. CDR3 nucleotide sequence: TGTGCCAGCAGCTTAGAAGGCTTCTATGGCTACACCTTC.

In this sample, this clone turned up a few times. The CDR3 region is CASSLQASSGGYTF. In nucleotides, the CDR3 is TGTGCCAGCAGTTTACAGGCGTCTTCAGGTGGCTACACCTTC. J is TRBJ1-2 and V is TRBV28; no reliable D call. Per the germline V gene, CDR1 is MDHEN and CDR2 is SYDVKM. This CDR3 has 14 residues. The V end lost 2 bases, the J end lost 7 bases, and 14 bases lay between the germline ends.

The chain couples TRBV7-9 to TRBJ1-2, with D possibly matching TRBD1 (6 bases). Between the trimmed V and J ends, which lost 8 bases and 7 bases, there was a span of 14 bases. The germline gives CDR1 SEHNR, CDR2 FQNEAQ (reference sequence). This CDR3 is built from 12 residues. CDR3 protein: CASGTQGGGYTF. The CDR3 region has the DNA TGTGCCAGCGGTACACAGGGTGGTGGCTACACCTTC.